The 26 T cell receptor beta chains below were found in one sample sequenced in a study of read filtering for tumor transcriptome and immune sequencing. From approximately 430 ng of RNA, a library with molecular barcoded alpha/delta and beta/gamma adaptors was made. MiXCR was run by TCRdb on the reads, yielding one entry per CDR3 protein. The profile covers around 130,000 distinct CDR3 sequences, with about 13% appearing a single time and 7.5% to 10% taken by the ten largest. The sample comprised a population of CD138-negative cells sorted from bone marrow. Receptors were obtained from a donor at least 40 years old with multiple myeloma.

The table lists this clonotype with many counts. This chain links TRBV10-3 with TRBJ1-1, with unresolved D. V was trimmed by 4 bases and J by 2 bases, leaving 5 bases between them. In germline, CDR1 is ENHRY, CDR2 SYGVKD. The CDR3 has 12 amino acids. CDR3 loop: CAISGGNTEAFF. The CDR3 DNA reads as TGTGCCATCAGTGGGGGAAACACTGAAGCTTTCTTT.

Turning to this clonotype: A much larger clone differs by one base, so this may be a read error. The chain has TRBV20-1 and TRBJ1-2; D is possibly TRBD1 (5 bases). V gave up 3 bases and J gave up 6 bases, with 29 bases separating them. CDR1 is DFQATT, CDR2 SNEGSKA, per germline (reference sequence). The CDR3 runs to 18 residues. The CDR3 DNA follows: TGCAGTGCTAGGAATCAAGGGGCCGCGGCCGGGGCATTTGATGGCTACACCTTC. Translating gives CSARNQGAAAGAFDGYTF.

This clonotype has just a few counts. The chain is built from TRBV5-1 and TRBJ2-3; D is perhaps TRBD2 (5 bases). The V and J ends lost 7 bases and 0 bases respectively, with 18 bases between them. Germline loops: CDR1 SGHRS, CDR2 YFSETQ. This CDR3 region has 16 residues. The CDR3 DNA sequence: TGCGCCAGCCTCCCCGCGGGCCCCCTGAGCACAGATACGCAGTATTTT. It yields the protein CASLPAGPLSTDTQYF.

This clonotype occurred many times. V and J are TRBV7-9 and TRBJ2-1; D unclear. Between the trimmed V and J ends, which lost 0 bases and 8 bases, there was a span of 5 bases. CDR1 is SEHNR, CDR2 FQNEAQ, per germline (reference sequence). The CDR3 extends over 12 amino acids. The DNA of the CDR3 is TGTGCCAGCAGCTTAGCGGGTTATGAGCAGTTCTTC. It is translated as CASSLAGYEQFF.

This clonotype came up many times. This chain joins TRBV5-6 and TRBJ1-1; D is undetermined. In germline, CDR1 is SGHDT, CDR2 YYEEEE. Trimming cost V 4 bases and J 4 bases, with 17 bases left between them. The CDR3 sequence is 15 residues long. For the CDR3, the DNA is TGTGCCAGCAGCCTGCAGGACGGCGGTACCACTGAAGCTTTCTTT. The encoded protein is CASSLQDGGTTEAFF.

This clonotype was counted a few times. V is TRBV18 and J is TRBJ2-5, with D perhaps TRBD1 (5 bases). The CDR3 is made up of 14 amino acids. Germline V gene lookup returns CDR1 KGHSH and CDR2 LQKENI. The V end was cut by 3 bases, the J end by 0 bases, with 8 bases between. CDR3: CASSPAGYQETQYF. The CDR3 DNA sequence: TGTGCCAGCTCACCTGCAGGGTACCAAGAGACCCAGTACTTC.

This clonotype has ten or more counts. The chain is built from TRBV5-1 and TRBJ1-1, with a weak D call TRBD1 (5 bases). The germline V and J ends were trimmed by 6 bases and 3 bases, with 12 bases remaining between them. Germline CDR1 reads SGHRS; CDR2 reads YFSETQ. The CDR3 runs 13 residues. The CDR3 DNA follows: TGCGCCAGCACTCCGGTGGGGGACACTGAAGCTTTCTTT. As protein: CASTPVGDTEAFF.

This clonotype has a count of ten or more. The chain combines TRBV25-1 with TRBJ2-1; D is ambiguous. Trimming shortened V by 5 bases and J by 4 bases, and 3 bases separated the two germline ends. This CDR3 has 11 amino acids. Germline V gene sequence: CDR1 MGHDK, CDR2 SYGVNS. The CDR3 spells CASSIYNEQFF. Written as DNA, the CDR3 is TGTGCCAGCAGTATTTACAATGAGCAGTTCTTC.

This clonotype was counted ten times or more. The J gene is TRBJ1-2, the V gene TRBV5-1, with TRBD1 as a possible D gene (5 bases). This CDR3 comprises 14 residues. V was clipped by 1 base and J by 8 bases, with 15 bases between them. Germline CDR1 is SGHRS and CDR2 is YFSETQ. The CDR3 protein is CASSLNPGQGGYTF. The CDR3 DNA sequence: TGCGCCAGCAGCTTGAACCCTGGGCAGGGCGGCTACACCTTC.

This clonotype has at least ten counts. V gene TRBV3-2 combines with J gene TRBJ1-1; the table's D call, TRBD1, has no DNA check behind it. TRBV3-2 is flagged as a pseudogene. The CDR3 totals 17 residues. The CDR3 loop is CASSLRDSTGTNTEAFF. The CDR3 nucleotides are TGTGCCAGCAGCCTAAGGGACAGTACGGGGACGAACACTGAAGCTTTCTTT.

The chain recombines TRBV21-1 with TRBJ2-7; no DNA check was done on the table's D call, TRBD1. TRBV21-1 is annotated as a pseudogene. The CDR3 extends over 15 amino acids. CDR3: CASSTPQDRTYEQYF. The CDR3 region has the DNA TGTGCCAGCAGCACCCCCCAGGACAGAACCTACGAGCAGTACTTC.

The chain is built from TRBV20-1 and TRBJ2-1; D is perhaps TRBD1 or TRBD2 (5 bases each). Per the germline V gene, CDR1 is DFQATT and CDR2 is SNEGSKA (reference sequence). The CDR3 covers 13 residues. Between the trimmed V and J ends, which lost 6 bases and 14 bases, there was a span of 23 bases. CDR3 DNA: TGCAGTGCCCATCTGGGGACGAACAACGAAAAGTTCTTC. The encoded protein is CSAHLGTNNEKFF.

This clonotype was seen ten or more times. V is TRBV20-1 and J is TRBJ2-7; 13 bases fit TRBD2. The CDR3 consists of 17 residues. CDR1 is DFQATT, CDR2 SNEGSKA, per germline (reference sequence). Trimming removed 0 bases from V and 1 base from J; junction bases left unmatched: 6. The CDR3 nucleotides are TGCAGTGCTAGAGATCGGACTAGCGGGAGTAGGTCCTACGAGCAGTACTTC. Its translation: CSARDRTSGSRSYEQYF.

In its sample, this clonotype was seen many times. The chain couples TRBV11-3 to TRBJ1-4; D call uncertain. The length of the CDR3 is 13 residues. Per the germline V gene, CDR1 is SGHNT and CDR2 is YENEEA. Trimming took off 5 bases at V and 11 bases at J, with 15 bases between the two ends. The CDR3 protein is CASSLNSRSKLFF. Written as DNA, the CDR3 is TGTGCCAGCAGCCTAAACTCCAGATCTAAACTGTTTTTT. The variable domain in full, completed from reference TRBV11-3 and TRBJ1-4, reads EAGVVQSPRYKIIEKKQPVAFWCNPISGHNTLYWYLQNLGQGPELLIRYENEEAVDDSQLPKDRFSAERLKGVDSTLKIQPAELGDSAVYLCASSLNSRSKLFFGSGTQLSVL.

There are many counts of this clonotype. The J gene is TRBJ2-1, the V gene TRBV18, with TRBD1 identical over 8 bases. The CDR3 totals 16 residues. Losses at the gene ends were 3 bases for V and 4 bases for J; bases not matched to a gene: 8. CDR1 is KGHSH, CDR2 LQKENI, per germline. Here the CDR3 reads CASSPSLTGGYNEQFF. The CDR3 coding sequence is TGTGCCAGCTCACCTTCTCTCACAGGGGGGTACAATGAGCAGTTCTTC. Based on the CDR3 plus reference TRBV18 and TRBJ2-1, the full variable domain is NAGVMQNPRHLVRRRGQEARLRCSPMKGHSHVYWYRQLPEEGLKFMVYLQKENIIDESGMPKERFSAEFPKEGPSILRIQQVVRGDSAAYFCASSPSLTGGYNEQFFGPGTRLTVL.

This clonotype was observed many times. For the CDR3, the DNA is TGTGCCAGCAGCTTCCTCTCCTTCCAGGGGGCGAACACCGGGGAGCTGTTTTTT. Translating it yields CASSFLSFQGANTGELFF. The genes are TRBV7-2 and TRBJ2-2, with 7 bases identical to TRBD1. The length of the CDR3 is 18 residues. J lost 0 bases, V lost 3 bases, and 10 bases had no gene match. CDR1 is SGHTA, CDR2 FQGNSA, per germline.

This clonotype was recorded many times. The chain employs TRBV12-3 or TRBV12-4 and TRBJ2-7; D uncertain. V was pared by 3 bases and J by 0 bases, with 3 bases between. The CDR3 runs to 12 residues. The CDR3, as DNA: TGTGCCAGCAGTTTCGGCTCCTACGAGCAGTACTTC. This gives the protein CASSFGSYEQYF.

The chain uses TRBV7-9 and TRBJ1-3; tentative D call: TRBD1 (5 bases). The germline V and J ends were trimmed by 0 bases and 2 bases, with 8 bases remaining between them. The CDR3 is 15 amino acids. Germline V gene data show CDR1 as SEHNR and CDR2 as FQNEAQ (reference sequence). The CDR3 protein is CASSLAGTPGNTIYF. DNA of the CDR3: TGTGCCAGCAGCTTAGCGGGGACGCCTGGAAACACCATATATTTT.

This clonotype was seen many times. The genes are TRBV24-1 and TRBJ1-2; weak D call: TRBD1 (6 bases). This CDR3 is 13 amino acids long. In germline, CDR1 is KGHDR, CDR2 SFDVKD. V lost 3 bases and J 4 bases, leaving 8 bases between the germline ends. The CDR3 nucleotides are TGTGCCACCAGTGATGGGACACTCTATGGCTACACCTTC. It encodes CATSDGTLYGYTF.

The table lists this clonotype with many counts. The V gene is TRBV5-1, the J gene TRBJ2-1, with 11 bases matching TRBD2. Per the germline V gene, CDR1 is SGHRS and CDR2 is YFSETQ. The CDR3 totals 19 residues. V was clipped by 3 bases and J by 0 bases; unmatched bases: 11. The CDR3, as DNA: TGCGCCAGCAGCTCGACGACTAGCGGGGTTAGCAGCTCCTACAATGAGCAGTTCTTC. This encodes CASSSTTSGVSSSYNEQFF.

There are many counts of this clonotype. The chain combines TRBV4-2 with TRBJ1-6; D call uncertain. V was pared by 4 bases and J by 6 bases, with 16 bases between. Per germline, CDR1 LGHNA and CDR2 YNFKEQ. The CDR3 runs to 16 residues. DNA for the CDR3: TGTGCCAGCAGCCGAGACCCAGGCAATACTAATTCACCCCTCCACTTT. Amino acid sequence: CASSRDPGNTNSPLHF.

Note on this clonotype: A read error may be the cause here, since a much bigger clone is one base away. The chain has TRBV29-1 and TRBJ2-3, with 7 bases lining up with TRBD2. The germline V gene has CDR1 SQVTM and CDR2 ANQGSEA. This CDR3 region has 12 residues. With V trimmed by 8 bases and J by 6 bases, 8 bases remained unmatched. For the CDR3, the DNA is TGCAGCTCCGAGCGGCGGGGGGATACGCAGTATTTT. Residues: CSSERRGDTQYF.

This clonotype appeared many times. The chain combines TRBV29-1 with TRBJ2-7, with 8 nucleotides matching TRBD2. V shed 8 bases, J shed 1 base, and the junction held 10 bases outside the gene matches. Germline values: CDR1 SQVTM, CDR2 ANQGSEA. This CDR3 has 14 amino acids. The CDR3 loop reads CSTRGGSRSYEQYF. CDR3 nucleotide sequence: TGCAGCACCCGGGGGGGGAGCCGTTCCTACGAGCAGTACTTC.

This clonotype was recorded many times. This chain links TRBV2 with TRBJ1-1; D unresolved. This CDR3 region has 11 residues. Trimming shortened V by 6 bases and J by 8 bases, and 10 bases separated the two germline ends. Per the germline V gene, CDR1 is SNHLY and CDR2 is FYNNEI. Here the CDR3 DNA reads TGTGCCAGCAGGGCCCCACGGGAAGCTTTCTTT. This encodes CASRAPREAFF. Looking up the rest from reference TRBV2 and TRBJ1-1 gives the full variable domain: EPEVTQTPSHQVTQMGQEVILRCVPISNHLYFYWYRQILGQKVEFLVSFYNNEISEKSEIFDDQFSVERPDGSNFTLKIRSTKLEDSAMYFCASRAPREAFFGQGTRLTVV.

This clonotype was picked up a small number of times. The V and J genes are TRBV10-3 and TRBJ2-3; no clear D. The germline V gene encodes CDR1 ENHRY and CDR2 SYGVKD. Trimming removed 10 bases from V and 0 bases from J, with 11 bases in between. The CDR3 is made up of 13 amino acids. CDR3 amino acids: CANRAPSTDTQYF. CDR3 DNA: TGTGCCAACAGAGCACCTAGCACAGATACGCAGTATTTT.

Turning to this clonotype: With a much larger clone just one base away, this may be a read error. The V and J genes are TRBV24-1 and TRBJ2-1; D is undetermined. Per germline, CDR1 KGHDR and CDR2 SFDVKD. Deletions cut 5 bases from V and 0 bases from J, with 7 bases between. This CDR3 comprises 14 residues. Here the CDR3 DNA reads TGTGCCACCAGTGGTCACAGCTCCTACAATGAGCAGTTCTTC. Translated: CATSGHSSYNEQFF.